The 29 T cell receptor beta chains given below trace back to one sample, sequenced in a study of cytomegalovirus exposure and HLA in healthy donors. The PCR employed 60 Vbeta primers together with 13 Jbeta primers. The protocol was immunoSEQ multiplex PCR, while the TCRdb copy is restricted to in-frame clones and leaves out a portion. The repertoire holds about 180,000 clones, around 81% seen once, with around 6% in the top ten. The sequenced sample consisted of PBMCs. The receptor set was obtained from a man aged 35 to 55 in good health and CMV-seronegative.

DNA for the CDR3: TGTGCCAGCAGCGTAGGGGACAGGGGACAAGAGACCCAGTACTTC. Its protein is CASSVGDRGQETQYF. The V gene is TRBV9, the J gene TRBJ2-5; 10 nucleotides line up with TRBD1. This CDR3 is built from 15 residues. Germline trimming cut 0 bases from V and 2 bases from J; bases unmatched to any gene: 1. Germline-derived CDR1 and CDR2 are SGDLS and YYNGEE.

To note about this clone: The sample contains more than one DNA sequence encoding this CDR3. The V and J genes are TRBV6-4 and TRBJ1-1, with D maybe TRBD1 (6 bases). V lost 0 bases and J 4 bases, leaving 9 bases between the germline ends. The V gene's germline CDR1 is MRHNA and CDR2 SNTAGT. CDR3 length: 14 residues. The CDR3 nucleotides are TGTGCCAGCAGTGACTCAAGCAGGGGCACTGAAGCTTTCTTT. It translates to CASSDSSRGTEAFF.

This chain joins TRBV19 and TRBJ2-1, with D maybe TRBD2 (5 bases). The V gene lost 6 bases and the J gene lost 0 bases, with 18 bases spanning the gap. This CDR3 contains 17 residues. CDR1 and CDR2 from the germline V gene are LNHDA and SQIVND (reference sequence). The DNA for the CDR3 is TGTGCCAGTAGCCCGGACCCCCGGGGATTCTCCTACAATGAGCAGTTCTTC. Its protein is CASSPDPRGFSYNEQFF.

This chain joins TRBV18 and TRBJ2-7, with 11 bases identical to TRBD2. CDR3 length: 16 residues. CDR1 and CDR2 (germline): KGHSH, LQKENI. Trimming at V came to 1 base and at J to 4 bases, leaving 6 bases not matched to a gene. The CDR3 DNA follows: TGTGCCAGCTCACCACAAACTAGCGGGAGTGGTTACGAGCAGTACTTC. Translation: CASSPQTSGSGYEQYF.

Note on this clone: This sample also contains other DNA sequences that code for the same CDR3. The V and J genes are TRBV6-5 and TRBJ2-7, with D possibly matching TRBD2 (6 bases). CDR3 size: 15 residues. In germline, CDR1 is MNHEY, CDR2 SVGAGI. Trimming cost V 2 bases and J 0 bases, with 11 bases left between them. The CDR3 bases are TGTGCCAGCAGTTACCTACTTAGCGGCTCCTACGAGCAGTACTTC. It specifies CASSYLLSGSYEQYF.

The table lists this clone with a few counts. The genes are TRBV5-1 and TRBJ1-4; TRBD1 aligns across 7 bases. From germline, CDR1 is SGHRS and CDR2 YFSETQ. V was clipped by 7 bases and J by 5 bases; unmatched bases: 11. There are 15 residues in the CDR3. The CDR3 sequence is CASSQGGYLNEKLFF. The DNA for the CDR3 is TGCGCCAGCTCCCAGGGGGGCTACCTGAATGAAAAACTGTTTTTT.

In its sample, this clone was seen a few times. This chain joins TRBV18 and TRBJ2-7; D is unclear. Per the germline V gene, CDR1 is KGHSH and CDR2 is LQKENI. The CDR3 has 17 residues. The V end was cut by 6 bases, the J end by 2 bases, with 23 bases between. CDR3 bases: TGTGCCAGCTCGCCGATTATAGCCCTCAACTCAGCCTACGAGCAGTACTTC. This gives the protein CASSPIIALNSAYEQYF.

In its sample, this clone was seen a few times. This chain uses TRBV10-3 with TRBJ2-3; a weak D match, TRBD1 (6 bases). The CDR3 consists of 17 residues. Germline loops: CDR1 ENHRY, CDR2 SYGVKD. Trimming cost V 0 bases and J 2 bases, with 15 bases left between them. CDR3: CAISESSTGPNTDTQYF. The CDR3 DNA reads as TGTGCCATCAGTGAGTCGAGTACAGGGCCTAACACAGATACGCAGTATTTT.

The V call is TRBV7-2, the J call TRBJ2-3; TRBD2 matches at 12 bases. The V gene's germline CDR1 is SGHTA and CDR2 FQGNSA. The CDR3 contains 14 residues. J was trimmed by 4 bases and V by 6 bases; bases with no gene match: 2. CDR3 protein: CASRLAGGPDTQYF. The CDR3 DNA reads as TGTGCCAGCAGACTAGCGGGAGGTCCAGATACGCAGTATTTT. The variable domain in full, with the rest retrieved from reference TRBV7-2 and TRBJ2-3, is GAGVSQSPSNKVTEKGKDVELRCDPISGHTALYWYRQSLGQGLEFLIYFQGNSAPDKSGLPSDRFSAERTGGSVSTLTIQRTQQEDSAVYLCASRLAGGPDTQYFGPGTRLTVL.

The V call is TRBV27, the J call TRBJ2-3; 9 bases align to TRBD2. Unmatched junction bases numbered 5, after V lost 3 bases and J lost 4 bases. The CDR3 spans 15 residues. Germline assignment: CDR1 MNHEY and CDR2 SMNVEV (reference sequence). Here the CDR3 reads CASSFGTSFPDTQYF. The CDR3 region has the DNA TGTGCCAGCAGTTTTGGGACTAGCTTCCCAGATACGCAGTATTTT.

The genes are TRBV18 and TRBJ1-2; 8 nucleotides line up with TRBD1. The germline CDR1 and CDR2 sequences are KGHSH and LQKENI. The CDR3 spans 13 residues. V shed 3 bases and J 7 bases; nucleotides not matched to a gene: 4. DNA of the CDR3: TGTGCCAGCTCACCGGAGACAGGGGTTGGCTACACCTTC. Its translation is CASSPETGVGYTF.

V usage is TRBV7-3 and J usage is TRBJ2-4; 8 bases are shared with TRBD2. Looked up from germline, CDR1 is SGHTA and CDR2 is FQGTGA. The CDR3 length is 16 residues. The ends lost 2 bases at V and 8 bases at J; junction bases unmatched: 11. CDR3 in DNA: TGTGCCAGCAGCTTACAAGGGCGAGCGGGAGTTGACATTCAGTACTTC. Encoded protein: CASSLQGRAGVDIQYF.

The chain carries TRBV28 and TRBJ1-1, with TRBD1 matching 8 bases. The germline V gene encodes CDR1 MDHEN and CDR2 SYDVKM. V dropped 5 bases and J dropped 10; count of bases not matched to a gene: 6. The CDR3 runs to 12 residues. CDR3 in amino acids: CASSPRGLVAFF. The DNA of the CDR3 is TGTGCCAGCAGTCCCAGGGGGCTTGTAGCTTTCTTT.

The V and J genes are TRBV7-9 and TRBJ2-2, with 8 bases matching TRBD1. The CDR3 contains 14 residues. Losses at the gene ends were 7 bases for V and 6 bases for J; bases not matched to a gene: 7. Germline CDR1 and CDR2: SEHNR and FQNEAQ (reference sequence). This chain's CDR3 is CASTKGQGAGELFF. Written as DNA, the CDR3 is TGTGCCAGCACCAAAGGACAGGGTGCCGGGGAGCTGTTTTTT.

This clone was picked up a small number of times. The chain carries TRBV27 and TRBJ2-1; 11 bases are a match to TRBD1. With 6 bases clipped from V and 8 bases from J, the junction kept 12 bases outside the gene matches. Germline loops: CDR1 MNHEY, CDR2 SMNVEV (reference sequence). This CDR3 spans 16 amino acids. The CDR3 DNA reads TGTGCCAGCAGACCCCGGACAGGGGGCTATTGGGATGAGCAGTTCTTC. Encoded protein: CASRPRTGGYWDEQFF.

The sample holds a few counts of this clone. V usage is TRBV25-1 and J usage is TRBJ2-1; TRBD2 is a possible D gene (5 bases). The CDR3 runs to 13 residues. The V end was cut by 5 bases, the J end by 6 bases, with 11 bases between. Per the germline V gene, CDR1 is MGHDK and CDR2 is SYGVNS. The CDR3 coding sequence is TGTGCCAGCAGTTATAGCGAGTTCAATGAGCAGTTCTTC. Its translation: CASSYSEFNEQFF.

This chain joins TRBV2 and TRBJ2-1; possible D gene TRBD2, 5 bases. The germline CDR1 and CDR2 sequences are SNHLY and FYNNEI. The CDR3 length is 15 residues. Trimming left V 3 bases short and J 3 bases short, with 12 bases between. CDR3 sequence: CASSDRTFLYNEQFF. The CDR3 DNA follows: TGTGCCAGCAGTGATAGGACTTTCCTCTACAATGAGCAGTTCTTC.

This clone came up once. J is TRBJ2-1 and V is TRBV5-3; 9 nucleotides agree with TRBD2. TRBV5-3 qualifies as an ORF whose function is uncertain. The CDR3 is 15 amino acids. V was pared by 0 bases and J by 8 bases, with 6 bases of the junction left unmatched. CDR3 sequence reads: CARSLVGTSNHEQFF. The CDR3 DNA reads as TGTGCCAGAAGCTTGGTTGGGACTAGCAACCATGAGCAGTTCTTC.

The V gene is TRBV11-2, the J gene TRBJ2-7; no clear D gene. Germline lookup yields CDR1 SGHAT and CDR2 FQNNGV. The CDR3 runs to 11 residues. The V end lost 5 bases, the J end lost 8 bases, and 10 bases lay between the germline ends. The CDR3 DNA is TGTGCCAGCAGCCCCAGTACAAAGCAGTACTTC. Translated: CASSPSTKQYF.

The rearrangement links TRBV9 to TRBJ2-7; 8 nucleotides agree with TRBD2. After removal of 2 bases from V and 0 bases from J, the junction contained 4 bases not matched to a gene. The CDR3 is made up of 15 amino acids. CDR1 is SGDLS, CDR2 YYNGEE, per germline. CDR3 sequence reads: CASSVERENSYEQYF. In nucleotides, the CDR3 is TGTGCCAGCAGCGTGGAGCGGGAGAACTCCTACGAGCAGTACTTC.

The V call is TRBV5-4, the J call TRBJ1-1, with TRBD1 matching 7 bases. The CDR3 is 15 residues long. V trimming: 0 bases; J trimming: 2 bases; junction bases outside the gene matches: 4. The germline CDR1 and CDR2 sequences are SGHNT and YYREEE (reference sequence). The CDR3 protein is CASSLAAGGNTEAFF. CDR3 DNA sequence: TGTGCCAGCAGCTTGGCCGCAGGGGGAAACACTGAAGCTTTCTTT.

The chain has TRBV4-1 and TRBJ1-2; D is possibly TRBD1 (5 bases). Germline V gives CDR1 MGHRA, CDR2 YSYEKL. With 4 bases removed from V and 3 bases from J, the gap between germline ends came to 15 bases. The CDR3 extends over 15 amino acids. CDR3 loop: CASSPYSDKDYGYTF. The CDR3 DNA follows: TGCGCCAGCAGCCCGTATTCGGACAAGGACTATGGCTACACCTTC.

This clone was observed a handful of times. V and J are TRBV4-3 and TRBJ1-3; the match to TRBD1 covers 8 bases. This CDR3 spans 18 amino acids. Germline V gene lookup returns CDR1 LGHNA and CDR2 YSLEER. With 0 bases clipped from V and 3 bases from J, the junction kept 10 bases outside the gene matches. The CDR3 DNA is TGCGCCAGCAGCCAAGAAATTCTTGGACAGGGAGGTGGAAACACCATATATTTT. Translation: CASSQEILGQGGGNTIYF.

This chain links TRBV29-1 with TRBJ2-7; TRBD1 agrees at 7 bases. V shed 7 bases and J 2 bases; nucleotides not matched to a gene: 8. In germline, CDR1 is SQVTM, CDR2 ANQGSEA. The CDR3 totals 13 residues. This CDR3 reads CSGSTGETYEQYF. DNA of the CDR3: TGCAGCGGGAGTACAGGGGAGACCTACGAGCAGTACTTC.

V usage is TRBV18 and J usage is TRBJ2-7; a possible D gene is TRBD1 (6 bases). Looked up from germline, CDR1 is KGHSH and CDR2 is LQKENI. The CDR3 runs 15 residues. V lost 3 bases and J 2 bases, leaving 14 bases between the germline ends. The CDR3 bases are TGTGCCAGCTCACCCGGACAGACTACAGCCTACGAGCAGTACTTC. Amino acids: CASSPGQTTAYEQYF.

Only one count was recorded for this clone. V gene TRBV7-2 combines with J gene TRBJ1-4; 7 positions agree with TRBD1. This CDR3 region has 16 residues. The V gene end was trimmed by 3 bases and the J gene end by 8 bases; junction bases not matched to a gene: 12. CDR1 and CDR2 (germline): SGHTA, FQGNSA. The CDR3 here is CASSLMSRGLGEKLFF. The CDR3, as DNA: TGTGCCAGCAGCTTGATGAGTAGGGGGCTTGGGGAAAAACTGTTTTTT.

The chain has TRBV19 and TRBJ2-1; the match to TRBD2 covers 7 bases. Germline lookup yields CDR1 LNHDA and CDR2 SQIVND (reference sequence). J was trimmed by 4 bases and V by 9 bases; bases with no gene match: 6. The length of the CDR3 is 13 residues. CDR3 amino acids: CASAGASYNEQFF. As DNA, the CDR3 is TGTGCCAGCGCGGGAGCCTCATACAATGAGCAGTTCTTC.

The rearrangement joins TRBV29-1 to TRBJ1-4; possible D gene TRBD1, 5 bases. The V gene lost 7 bases and the J gene lost 4 bases, with 19 bases spanning the gap. The CDR3 totals 15 residues. In germline, CDR1 is SQVTM, CDR2 ANQGSEA. CDR3 sequence reads: CSATISGQINEKLFF. The CDR3 DNA follows: TGCAGCGCGACGATTTCAGGGCAAATTAATGAAAAACTGTTTTTT.

The chain has TRBV5-6 and TRBJ1-3, with 7 bases aligning to TRBD1. This CDR3 spans 18 amino acids. With V trimmed by 3 bases and J by 0 bases, 12 bases remained unmatched. CDR1 is SGHDT, CDR2 YYEEEE, per germline. The CDR3: CASSWGGTVQSSGNTIYF. DNA for the CDR3: TGTGCCAGCAGCTGGGGTGGGACAGTCCAGAGCTCTGGAAACACCATATATTTT.